The 17 T cell receptor beta chains below all came from one sample that was sequenced in a study of T cell responses to AZD1222 COVID-19 vaccine. TCRdb's table, derived via immunoSEQ multiplex PCR, lists solely in-frame clones and lacks some. The data contain 150,000 or so clones, 80% to 95% of them singletons. The sequencing used peripheral blood, collected on day 0 of AZD1222 vaccination. These receptors were taken from an adult in good health.

Only one count was recorded for this clone. The chain has TRBV6-5 and TRBJ2-2; D remains ambiguous. V was trimmed by 5 bases and J by 7 bases, leaving 8 bases between them. The CDR3 covers 12 residues. CDR1 is MNHEY and CDR2 is SVGAGI in the germline V gene. DNA for the CDR3: TGTGCCAGCAGTAGAAAGGGCGGGGAGCTGTTTTTT. Protein product: CASSRKGGELFF.

The chain recombines TRBV4-1 with TRBJ2-7, with TRBD1 matching over 9 bases. This CDR3 region has 16 residues. J gave up 0 bases and V 1 base, and 4 bases lay outside the gene matches. Germline CDR1 reads MGHRA; CDR2 reads YSYEKL. The CDR3 spells CASSQVGTGHSYEQYF. The CDR3 bases are TGCGCCAGCAGCCAAGTAGGGACAGGGCACTCCTACGAGCAGTACTTC.

This chain links TRBV27 with TRBJ1-1; 8 positions match TRBD1. J was trimmed by 1 base and V by 5 bases; bases with no gene match: 3. Germline V gives CDR1 MNHEY, CDR2 SMNVEV (reference sequence). The CDR3 loop spans 14 amino acids. This CDR3 reads CASSPGTGNTEAFF. CDR3 coding DNA: TGTGCCAGCAGTCCCGGGACAGGGAACACTGAAGCTTTCTTT.

Notes on this clone: The junction differs from germline at one of its ends, possibly a read error. V is TRBV30 and J is TRBJ1-1; D not resolved. The CDR3 is 10 residues long. Germline V lookup: CDR1 GTSNPN, CDR2 SVGIG (reference sequence). CDR3 amino acids: CAWRGVAQLF. The CDR3 nucleotides are TGTGCCTGGAGGGGTGTAGCCCAACTCTTT.

The chain combines TRBV9 with TRBJ2-5; 7 nucleotides line up with TRBD2. Germline CDR1 SGDLS, CDR2 YYNGEE. The junction had 6 bases not matched to a gene; V was cut back by 4 bases and J by 0 bases. There are 15 residues in the CDR3. CDR3 region: CASSRWGGNQETQYF. The CDR3 DNA sequence: TGTGCCAGCAGCAGATGGGGGGGGAACCAAGAGACCCAGTACTTC.

This chain uses TRBV10-3 with TRBJ2-1; D perhaps matches TRBD1 (5 bases). Looked up from germline, CDR1 is ENHRY and CDR2 is SYGVKD. V was trimmed by 3 bases and J by 5 bases, leaving 11 bases between them. The CDR3 length is 14 residues. In DNA form, the CDR3 reads TGTGCCATCAGTGAAGGGGTCCGGAACAATGAGCAGTTCTTC. It is translated as CAISEGVRNNEQFF.

The chain recombines TRBV28 with TRBJ2-5; D is unresolved. The CDR3 extends over 12 amino acids. Trimming removed 7 bases at V and 4 bases at J, with 10 bases between. The germline V gene has CDR1 MDHEN and CDR2 SYDVKM. CDR3 bases: TGTGCCAGCACCAAAGAATCAGAGACCCAGTACTTC. Protein: CASTKESETQYF.

The rearrangement links TRBV5-1 to TRBJ2-1, with 7 bases aligning to TRBD1. Germline V gene data show CDR1 as SGHRS and CDR2 as YFSETQ. CDR3 size: 14 residues. After removal of 2 bases from V and 5 bases from J, the junction contained 4 bases not matched to a gene. CDR3 loop: CASSLLQGDNEQFF. CDR3 coding DNA: TGCGCCAGCAGCTTACTCCAGGGGGACAATGAGCAGTTCTTC.

The CDR3 DNA is TGTGCCAGCAGTTTATACGGACTAAACACTGAAGCTTTCTTT. Amino acids: CASSLYGLNTEAFF. The V call is TRBV27, the J call TRBJ1-1; D is unclear. From germline, CDR1 is MNHEY and CDR2 SMNVEV (reference sequence). The CDR3 sequence is 14 residues long. V lost 1 base and J 2 bases, leaving 8 bases between the germline ends.

The rearrangement joins TRBV4-1 to TRBJ2-1; TRBD1 aligns across 9 bases. Germline trimming cut 1 base from V and 7 bases from J; bases unmatched to any gene: 11. The CDR3 totals 17 residues. Germline lookup yields CDR1 MGHRA and CDR2 YSYEKL. The CDR3 loop reads CASSQVGRDREGNEQFF. CDR3 DNA: TGCGCCAGCAGCCAAGTCGGCCGGGACAGGGAGGGTAATGAGCAGTTCTTC.

This clone showed up just a few times. The chain employs TRBV28 and TRBJ2-7, with D possibly TRBD1 on 6 matching bases. Trimming took 7 bases from V and 2 from J, leaving 15 bases between them. From germline, CDR1 is MDHEN and CDR2 SYDVKM. This CDR3 has 14 residues. The CDR3 region is CASTPTGLPYEQYF. As DNA, the CDR3 is TGTGCCAGCACCCCGACAGGACTCCCCTACGAGCAGTACTTC.

This chain links TRBV7-9 with TRBJ2-7; TRBD2 matches 13 bases. Germline trimming cut 6 bases from V and 0 bases from J; bases unmatched to any gene: 2. The CDR3 has 15 amino acids. Germline-derived CDR1 and CDR2 are SEHNR and FQNEAQ (reference sequence). This chain's CDR3 is CASSWTSGSSYEQYF. The CDR3 bases are TGTGCCAGCAGTTGGACTAGCGGGAGCTCCTACGAGCAGTACTTC.

V usage is TRBV5-1 and J usage is TRBJ2-2, with D maybe TRBD2 (5 bases). Trimming stripped 6 bases from V and 4 bases from J, with 19 bases between. This CDR3 is built from 16 residues. The germline gives CDR1 SGHRS, CDR2 YFSETQ. Here the CDR3 reads CASKDARPAGTGELFF. DNA for the CDR3: TGCGCCAGCAAGGACGCGAGACCGGCGGGCACCGGGGAGCTGTTTTTT.

This clone came up a few times. This chain joins TRBV29-1 and TRBJ1-2; D perhaps matches TRBD1 (5 bases). This CDR3 has 12 residues. V was clipped by 3 bases and J by 4 bases, with 9 bases between them. In germline, CDR1 is SQVTM, CDR2 ANQGSEA. The CDR3 loop is CSVDGAGYGYTF. The CDR3, as DNA: TGCAGCGTTGACGGGGCTGGCTATGGCTACACCTTC.

The chain uses TRBV5-5 and TRBJ1-1; D gene uncertain. From germline, CDR1 is SGHKS and CDR2 YYEKEE (reference sequence). The CDR3 runs 15 residues. With 1 base removed from V and 6 bases from J, the gap between germline ends came to 16 bases. CDR3 DNA: TGTGCCAGCAGCTTGACGGCCACAGTTAGCGCTGAAGCTTTCTTT. This encodes CASSLTATVSAEAFF.

V usage is TRBV12-5 and J usage is TRBJ1-2; D unresolved. The CDR3 has 13 residues. The V end lost 3 bases, the J end lost 4 bases, and 9 bases lay between the germline ends. Germline CDR1 and CDR2: LGHNT and FRNRAP. The CDR3 DNA reads TGTGCTAGTGGTTTTCAGGCAGTCTATGGCTACACCTTC. This encodes CASGFQAVYGYTF.

The genes are TRBV30 and TRBJ1-6; a weak D match, TRBD1 (5 bases). The CDR3 length is 13 residues. V gave up 3 bases and J gave up 4 bases, with 7 bases separating them. CDR1 and CDR2 (germline): GTSNPN, SVGIG (reference sequence). CDR3 in DNA: TGTGCCTGGAGGACAGTTTATAATTCACCCCTCCACTTT. Protein: CAWRTVYNSPLHF.